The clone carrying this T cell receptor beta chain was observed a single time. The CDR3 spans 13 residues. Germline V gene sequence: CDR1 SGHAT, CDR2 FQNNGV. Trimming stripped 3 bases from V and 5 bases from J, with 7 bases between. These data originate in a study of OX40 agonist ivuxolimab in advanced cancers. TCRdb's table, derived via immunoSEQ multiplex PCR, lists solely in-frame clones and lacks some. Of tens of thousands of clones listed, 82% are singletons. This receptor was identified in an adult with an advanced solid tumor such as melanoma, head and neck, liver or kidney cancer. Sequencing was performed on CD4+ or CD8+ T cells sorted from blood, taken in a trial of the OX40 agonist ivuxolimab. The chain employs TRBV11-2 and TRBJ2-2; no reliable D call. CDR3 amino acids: CASSFDQTGELFF. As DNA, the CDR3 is TGTGCCAGCAGCTTTGACCAAACCGGGGAGCTGTTTTTT.